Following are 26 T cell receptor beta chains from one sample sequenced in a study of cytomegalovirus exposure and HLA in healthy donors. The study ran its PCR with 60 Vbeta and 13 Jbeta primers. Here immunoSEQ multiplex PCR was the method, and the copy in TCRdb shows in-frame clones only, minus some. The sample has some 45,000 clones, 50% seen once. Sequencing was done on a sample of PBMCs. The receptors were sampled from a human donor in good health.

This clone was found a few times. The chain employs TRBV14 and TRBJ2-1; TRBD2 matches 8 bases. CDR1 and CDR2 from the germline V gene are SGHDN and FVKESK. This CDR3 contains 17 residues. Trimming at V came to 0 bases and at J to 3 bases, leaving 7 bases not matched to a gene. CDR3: CASSQDWAGGFYNEQFF. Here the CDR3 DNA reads TGTGCCAGCAGCCAAGATTGGGCGGGAGGTTTCTACAATGAGCAGTTCTTC.

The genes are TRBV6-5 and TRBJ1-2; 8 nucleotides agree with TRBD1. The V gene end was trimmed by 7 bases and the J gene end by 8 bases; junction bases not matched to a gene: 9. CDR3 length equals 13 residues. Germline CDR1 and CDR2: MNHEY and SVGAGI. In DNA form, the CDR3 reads TGTGCCAGCAACAAACAGGGGGATCAAGGCTACACCTTC. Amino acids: CASNKQGDQGYTF.

The CDR3 DNA follows: TGTGCCAGCAGCTTAGGGGGTAGCGGGACGTCAGATACGCAGTATTTT. Protein sequence: CASSLGGSGTSDTQYF. This chain joins TRBV7-3 and TRBJ2-3, with TRBD2 identical over 8 bases. The CDR3 contains 16 residues. Germline trimming cut 2 bases from V and 4 bases from J; bases unmatched to any gene: 8. The germline V gene encodes CDR1 SGHTA and CDR2 FQGTGA.

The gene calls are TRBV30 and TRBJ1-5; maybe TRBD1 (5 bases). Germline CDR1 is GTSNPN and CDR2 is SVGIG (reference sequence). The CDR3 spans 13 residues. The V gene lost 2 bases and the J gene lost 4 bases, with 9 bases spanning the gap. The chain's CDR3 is CAWSPQGNQPQHF. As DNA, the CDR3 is TGTGCCTGGAGTCCGCAGGGTAATCAGCCCCAGCATTTT.

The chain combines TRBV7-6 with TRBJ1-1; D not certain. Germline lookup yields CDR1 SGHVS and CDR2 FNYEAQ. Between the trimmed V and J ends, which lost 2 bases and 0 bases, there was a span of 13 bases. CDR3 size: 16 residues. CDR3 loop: CASSLRLGSMNTEAFF. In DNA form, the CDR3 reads TGTGCCAGCAGCTTAAGGCTAGGTTCCATGAACACTGAAGCTTTCTTT.

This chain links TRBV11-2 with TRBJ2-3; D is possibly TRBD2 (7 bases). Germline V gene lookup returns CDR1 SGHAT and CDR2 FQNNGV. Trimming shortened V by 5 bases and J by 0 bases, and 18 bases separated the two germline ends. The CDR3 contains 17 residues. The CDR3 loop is CASSRRGAGSSTDTQYF. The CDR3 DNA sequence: TGTGCCAGCAGCCGACGGGGGGCAGGCTCTAGCACAGATACGCAGTATTTT.

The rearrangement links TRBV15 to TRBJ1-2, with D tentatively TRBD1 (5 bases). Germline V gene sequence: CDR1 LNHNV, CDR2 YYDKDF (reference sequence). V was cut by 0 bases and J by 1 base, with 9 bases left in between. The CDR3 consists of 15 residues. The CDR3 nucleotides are TGTGCCACCAGCAGAGATCCCGACAGTAACTATGGCTACACCTTC. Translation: CATSRDPDSNYGYTF.

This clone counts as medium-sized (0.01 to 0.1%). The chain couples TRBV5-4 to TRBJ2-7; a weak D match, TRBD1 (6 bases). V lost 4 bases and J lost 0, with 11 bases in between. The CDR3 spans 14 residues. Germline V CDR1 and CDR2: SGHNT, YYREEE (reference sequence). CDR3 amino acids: CASSERQDSYEQYF. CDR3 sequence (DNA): TGTGCCAGCAGCGAGAGACAGGACTCCTACGAGCAGTACTTC. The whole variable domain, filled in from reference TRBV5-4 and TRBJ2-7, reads ETGVTQSPTHLIKTRGQQVTLRCSSQSGHNTVSWYQQALGQGPQFIFQYYREEENGRGNFPPRFSGLQFPNYSSELNVNALELDDSALYLCASSERQDSYEQYFGPGTRLTVT.

The chain's CDR3 is CASSRQPTNEKLFF. CDR3 nucleotide sequence: TGTGCCAGCAGTCGACAGCCGACTAATGAAAAACTGTTTTTT. The J gene is TRBJ1-4, the V gene TRBV6-5; TRBD1 is a possible D gene (5 bases). V lost 5 bases and J 2 bases, leaving 9 bases between the germline ends. Germline loops: CDR1 MNHEY, CDR2 SVGAGI. The CDR3 sequence is 14 residues long.

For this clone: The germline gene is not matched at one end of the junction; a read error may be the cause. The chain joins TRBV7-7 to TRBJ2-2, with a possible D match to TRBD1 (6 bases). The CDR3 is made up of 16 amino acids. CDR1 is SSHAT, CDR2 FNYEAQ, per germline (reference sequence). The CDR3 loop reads CASSPHNRANTGELFF. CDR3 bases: TGTGCTAGCAGCCCCCACAACAGGGCGAACACCGGGGAGCTGTTTTTT.

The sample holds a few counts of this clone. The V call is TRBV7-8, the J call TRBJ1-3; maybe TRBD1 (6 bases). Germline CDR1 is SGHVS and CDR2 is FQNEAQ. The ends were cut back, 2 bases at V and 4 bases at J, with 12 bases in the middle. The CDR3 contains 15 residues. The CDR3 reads CASSLMGQAGNTIYF. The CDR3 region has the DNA TGTGCCAGCAGCTTAATGGGACAAGCCGGAAACACCATATATTTT.

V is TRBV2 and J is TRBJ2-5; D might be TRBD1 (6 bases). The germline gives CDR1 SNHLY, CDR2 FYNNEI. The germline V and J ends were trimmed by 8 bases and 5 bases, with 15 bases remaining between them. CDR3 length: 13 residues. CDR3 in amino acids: CASSPERGETQYF. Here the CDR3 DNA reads TGTGCCAGCTCCCCGGAAAGGGGGGAGACCCAGTACTTC.

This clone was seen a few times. CDR3 DNA: TGTGCCAGCACCAGGGGGGAAGGCACTGAAGCTTTCTTT. Protein product: CASTRGEGTEAFF. The chain recombines TRBV6-6 with TRBJ1-1; TRBD1 matches 7 bases. The CDR3 extends over 13 amino acids. Losses at the gene ends were 7 bases for V and 4 bases for J; bases not matched to a gene: 6. Germline assignment: CDR1 MNHNY and CDR2 SVGAGI (reference sequence).

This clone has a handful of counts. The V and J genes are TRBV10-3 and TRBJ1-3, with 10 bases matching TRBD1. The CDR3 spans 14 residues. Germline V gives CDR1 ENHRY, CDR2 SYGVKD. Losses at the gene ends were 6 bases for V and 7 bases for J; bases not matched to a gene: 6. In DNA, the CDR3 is TGTGCCATCAGACTGGCGGGACAGGGGAACACCATATATTTT. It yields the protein CAIRLAGQGNTIYF.

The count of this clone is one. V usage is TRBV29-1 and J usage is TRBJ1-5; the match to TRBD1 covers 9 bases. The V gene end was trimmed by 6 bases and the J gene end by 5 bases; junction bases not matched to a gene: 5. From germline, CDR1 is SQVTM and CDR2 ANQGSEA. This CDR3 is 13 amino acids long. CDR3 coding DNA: TGCAGCGTCCGGGACAGGGAGGATCAGCCCCAGCATTTT. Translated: CSVRDREDQPQHF.

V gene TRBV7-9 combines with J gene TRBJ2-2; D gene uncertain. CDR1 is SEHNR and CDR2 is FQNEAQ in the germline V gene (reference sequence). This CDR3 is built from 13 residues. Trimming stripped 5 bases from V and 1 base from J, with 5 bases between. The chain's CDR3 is CASSPVNTGELFF. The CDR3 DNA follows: TGTGCCAGCAGCCCTGTGAACACCGGGGAGCTGTTTTTT.

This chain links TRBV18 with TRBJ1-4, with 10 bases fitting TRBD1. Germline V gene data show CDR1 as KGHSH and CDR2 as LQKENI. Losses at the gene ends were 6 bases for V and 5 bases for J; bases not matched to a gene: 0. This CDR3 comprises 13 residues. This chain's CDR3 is CASSDRGNEKLFF. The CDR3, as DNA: TGTGCCAGCTCGGACAGGGGGAATGAAAAACTGTTTTTT.

CDR3: CASSLVGGNYGYTF. The DNA of the CDR3 is TGTGCCAGCAGCTTAGTCGGGGGAAACTATGGCTACACCTTC. V and J are TRBV7-2 and TRBJ1-2; possible D gene TRBD1, 5 bases. The CDR3 is 14 residues long. The germline gives CDR1 SGHTA, CDR2 FQGNSA. Trimming removed 1 base at V and 2 bases at J, with 8 bases between.

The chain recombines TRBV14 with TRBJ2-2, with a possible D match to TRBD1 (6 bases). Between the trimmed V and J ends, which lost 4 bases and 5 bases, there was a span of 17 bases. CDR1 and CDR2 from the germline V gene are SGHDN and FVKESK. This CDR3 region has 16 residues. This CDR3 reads CASSPQGRDRTGELFF. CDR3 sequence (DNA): TGTGCCAGCAGCCCACAGGGTAGAGATCGTACCGGGGAGCTGTTTTTT. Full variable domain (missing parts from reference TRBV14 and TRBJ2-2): EAGVTQFPSHSVIEKGQTVTLRCDPISGHDNLYWYRRVMGKEIKFLLHFVKESKQDESGMPNNRFLAERTGGTYSTLKVQPAELEDSGVYFCASSPQGRDRTGELFFGEGSRLTVL.

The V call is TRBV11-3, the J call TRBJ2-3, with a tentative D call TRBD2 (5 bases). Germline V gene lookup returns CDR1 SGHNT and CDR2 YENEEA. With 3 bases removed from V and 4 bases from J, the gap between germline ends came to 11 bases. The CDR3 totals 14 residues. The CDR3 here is CASSFLGSPDTQYF. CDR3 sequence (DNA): TGTGCCAGCAGCTTTTTAGGGAGCCCAGATACGCAGTATTTT.

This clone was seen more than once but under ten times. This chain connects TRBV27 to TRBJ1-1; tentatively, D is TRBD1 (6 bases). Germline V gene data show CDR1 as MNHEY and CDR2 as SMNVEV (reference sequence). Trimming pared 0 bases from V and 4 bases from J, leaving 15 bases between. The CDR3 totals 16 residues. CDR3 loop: CASSLSGGGRGTEAFF. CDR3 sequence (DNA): TGTGCCAGCAGTTTATCAGGGGGGGGTAGGGGCACTGAAGCTTTCTTT.

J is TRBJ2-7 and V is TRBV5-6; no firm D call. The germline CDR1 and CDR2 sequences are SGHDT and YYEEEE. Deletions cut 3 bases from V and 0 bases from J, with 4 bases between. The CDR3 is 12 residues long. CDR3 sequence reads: CASSSSSYEQYF. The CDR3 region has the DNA TGTGCCAGCAGCTCTTCCTCCTACGAGCAGTACTTC.

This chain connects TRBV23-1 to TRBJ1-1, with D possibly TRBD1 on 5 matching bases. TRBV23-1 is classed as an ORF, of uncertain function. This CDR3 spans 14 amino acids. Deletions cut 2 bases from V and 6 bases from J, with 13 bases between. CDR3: CASSQAAGGSEAFF. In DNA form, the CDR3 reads TGCGCCAGCAGTCAAGCTGCCGGGGGTTCTGAAGCTTTCTTT.

This chain's CDR3 is CASSSSAGFPSNQPQHF. DNA for the CDR3: TGTGCCAGCAGTTCGTCGGCAGGCTTTCCTAGCAATCAGCCCCAGCATTTT. The chain joins TRBV7-3 to TRBJ1-5; D is unclear. Germline CDR1 and CDR2: SGHTA and FQGTGA. The CDR3 spans 17 residues. V lost 6 bases to trimming and J lost 0 bases, with 18 bases between them.

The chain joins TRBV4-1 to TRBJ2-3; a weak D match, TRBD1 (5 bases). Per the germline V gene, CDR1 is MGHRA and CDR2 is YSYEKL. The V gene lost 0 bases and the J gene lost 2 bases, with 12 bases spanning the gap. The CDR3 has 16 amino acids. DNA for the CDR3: TGCGCCAGCAGCCAAGATAATTACAGGTCCACAGATACGCAGTATTTT. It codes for CASSQDNYRSTDTQYF.

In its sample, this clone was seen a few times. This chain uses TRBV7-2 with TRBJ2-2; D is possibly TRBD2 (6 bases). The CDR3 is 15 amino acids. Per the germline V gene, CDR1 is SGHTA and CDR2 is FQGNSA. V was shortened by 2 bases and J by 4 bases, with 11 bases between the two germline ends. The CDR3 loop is CASSLWVGGTGELFF. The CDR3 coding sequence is TGTGCCAGCAGCTTATGGGTCGGGGGCACCGGGGAGCTGTTTTTT.